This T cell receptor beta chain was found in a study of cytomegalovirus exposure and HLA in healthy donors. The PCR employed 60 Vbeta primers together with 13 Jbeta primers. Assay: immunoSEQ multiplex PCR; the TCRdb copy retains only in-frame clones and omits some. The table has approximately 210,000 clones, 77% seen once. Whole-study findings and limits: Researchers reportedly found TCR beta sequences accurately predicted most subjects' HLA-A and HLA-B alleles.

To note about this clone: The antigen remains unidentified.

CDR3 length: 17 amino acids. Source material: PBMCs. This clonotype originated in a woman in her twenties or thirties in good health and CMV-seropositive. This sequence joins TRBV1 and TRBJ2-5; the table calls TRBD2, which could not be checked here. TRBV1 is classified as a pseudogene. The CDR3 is CTSSQDLRREGRETQYF. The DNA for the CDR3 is TGCACCAGCAGCCAAGATCTCCGACGGGAGGGCCGAGAGACCCAGTACTTC.